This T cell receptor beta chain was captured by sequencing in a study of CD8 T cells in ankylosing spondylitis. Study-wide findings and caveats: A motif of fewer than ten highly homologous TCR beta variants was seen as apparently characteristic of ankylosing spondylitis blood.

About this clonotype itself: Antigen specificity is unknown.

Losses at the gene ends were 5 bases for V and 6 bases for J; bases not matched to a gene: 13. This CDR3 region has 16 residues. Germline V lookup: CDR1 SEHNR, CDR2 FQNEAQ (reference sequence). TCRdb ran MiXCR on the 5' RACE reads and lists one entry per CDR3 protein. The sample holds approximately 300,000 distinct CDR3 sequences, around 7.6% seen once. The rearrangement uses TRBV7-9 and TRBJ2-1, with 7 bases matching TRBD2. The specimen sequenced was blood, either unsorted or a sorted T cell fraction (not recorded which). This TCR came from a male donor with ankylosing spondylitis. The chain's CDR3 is CASSPLGAGRGNEQFF. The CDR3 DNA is TGTGCCAGCAGCCCCCTCGGAGCGGGGAGGGGCAATGAGCAGTTCTTC.